One and the same sample provided the 2 T cell receptor beta chains below, sequenced in a study of metastatic and nonmetastatic thyroid tumors. TCRdb recomputed clones from the PCR reads via MiXCR. The sample has approximately 17,000 clones, approximately 30% seen once. All patients reached thyroid surgery having received no treatment beforehand. Sequenced input: tumor tissue. These receptors came from a female donor with papillary thyroid cancer or a benign thyroid nodule (not recorded which). Some clones in this sample may be carry-over from other donors' samples.

In this sample, this clone turned up a few times. This rearrangement joins TRBV15 to TRBJ2-1; 7 bases are a match to TRBD2. After removal of 5 bases from V and 2 bases from J, the junction contained 6 bases not matched to a gene. Per germline, CDR1 LNHNV and CDR2 YYDKDF (reference sequence). CDR3 length: 15 residues. In nucleotides, the CDR3 is TGTGCCACCAGCTCCAGCGGGAATACCTACAATGAGCAGTTCTTC. It is translated as CATSSSGNTYNEQFF.

There are many counts of this clone. The chain has TRBV24-1 and TRBJ2-3, with 7 bases lining up with TRBD1. Germline assignment: CDR1 KGHDR and CDR2 SFDVKD. The CDR3 loop spans 16 amino acids. V shed 4 bases and J 1 base; nucleotides not matched to a gene: 7. CDR3 amino acids: CATSDHRGKRTDTQYF. CDR3 sequence (DNA): TGTGCCACCAGTGACCACAGGGGTAAGCGCACAGATACGCAGTATTTT.